Listed here is a single T cell receptor beta chain. Its matching antigen is unknown. The sample belongs to a study of blood T cells in healthy people across ages. The study, taken as a whole, reports: Older age coincided with a roughly linear decline in TCR beta diversity per million T cells. Estimated diversity that came from one million T cells was considered an underestimate.

The use of a sample-barcoded 5' primer and a J-beta primer mix characterized a second PCR of roughly 7 to 11 cycles. TCRdb independently ran MiXCR on the 5' RACE reads; one entry per CDR3 protein. The data hold about 1.4 million distinct CDR3 sequences, with around 55% observed a single time. From germline, CDR1 is SGDLS and CDR2 YYNGEE. The CDR3 has 16 residues. V trimming: 0 bases; J trimming: 1 base; junction bases outside the gene matches: 4. The source of this sequence is a man younger than 30 in good health. The sample consisted of blood. This chain connects TRBV9 to TRBJ2-7; TRBD1 aligns across 10 bases. For the CDR3, the DNA is TGTGCCAGCAGCGTAGCTGTGGGACAGGGGTCCTACGAGCAGTACTTC. Encoded protein: CASSVAVGQGSYEQYF.